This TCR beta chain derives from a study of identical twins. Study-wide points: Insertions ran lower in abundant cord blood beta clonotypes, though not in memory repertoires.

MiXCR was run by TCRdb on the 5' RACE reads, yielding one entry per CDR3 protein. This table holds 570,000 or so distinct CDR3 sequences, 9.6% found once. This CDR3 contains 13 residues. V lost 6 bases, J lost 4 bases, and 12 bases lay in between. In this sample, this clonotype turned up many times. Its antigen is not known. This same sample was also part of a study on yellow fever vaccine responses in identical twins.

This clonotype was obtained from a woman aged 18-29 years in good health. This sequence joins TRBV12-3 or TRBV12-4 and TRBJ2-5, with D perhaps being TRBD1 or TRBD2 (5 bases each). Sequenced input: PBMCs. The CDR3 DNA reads TGTGCCAGCAGCCGGGACCGGGGAGAGACCCAGTACTTC. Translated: CASSRDRGETQYF.